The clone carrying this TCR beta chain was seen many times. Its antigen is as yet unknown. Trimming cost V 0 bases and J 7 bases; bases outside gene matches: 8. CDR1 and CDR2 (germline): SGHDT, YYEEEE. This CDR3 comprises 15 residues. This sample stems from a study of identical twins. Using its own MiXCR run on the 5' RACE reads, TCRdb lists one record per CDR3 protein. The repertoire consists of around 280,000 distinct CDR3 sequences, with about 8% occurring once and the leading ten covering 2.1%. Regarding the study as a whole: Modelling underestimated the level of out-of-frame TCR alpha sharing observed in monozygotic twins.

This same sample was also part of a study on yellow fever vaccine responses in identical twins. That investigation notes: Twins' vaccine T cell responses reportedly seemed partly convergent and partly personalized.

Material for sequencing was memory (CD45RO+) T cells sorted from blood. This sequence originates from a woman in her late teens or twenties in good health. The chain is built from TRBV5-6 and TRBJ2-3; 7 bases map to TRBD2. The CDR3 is CASSLATVAGNTQYF. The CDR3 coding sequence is TGTGCCAGCAGCTTGGCCACCGTAGCGGGTAATACGCAGTATTTT.